This TCR beta chain was retrieved from a study of CD8 T cells in ankylosing spondylitis (TCRdb year 2017). Some background on the complete study: T cell receptor beta repertoires were profiled in healthy donors and ankylosing spondylitis patients so that disease-linked TCR variants could be found. The whole study cohort included roughly 110 healthy donors and 20 to 25 ankylosing spondylitis patients. Peripheral blood samples were taken, and synovial fluid was additionally collected from ankylosing spondylitis patients. What the research found in general, with its limitations: The disease-linked clones showed a CD8+ phenotype and occurred at relatively low frequencies in peripheral blood. According to the report, matched synovial fluid samples from ankylosing spondylitis patients were significantly enriched for the disease-linked clones. Blood from ankylosing spondylitis patients appeared to be characterized by a TCR beta motif made up of several highly homologous amino acid variants. Some of the motif variants had been reported before in the synovial fluid and blood of reactive arthritis patients, a finding that suggests common disease-initiation mechanisms.

Reads for this sample came from an Illumina HiSeq 2500. Quantitative 5'-RACE with molecular barcodes was the method used to prepare the TCR beta libraries. The paper's data handling went like this. A new computational method, built on a probabilistic model of VDJ rearrangement, was used to identify disease-linked TCR variants. Starting from the raw public reads, TCRdb applied fastp trimming at Q25, assembled clones with MiXCR and retained in-frame beta chains. Duplicate CDR3 protein sequences are folded into a single record with the most common DNA and genes. The authors' filters were not applied to this entry. The sample contains some 350,000 distinct CDR3 sequences, 14% to 15% of them found a single time. Together, the top ten hold about 1.1% of the sample. Including cysteine and phenylalanine, the CDR3 has 14 amino acids. CDR3 DNA is the only sequence kept; it has 42 bases, read in frame from the first base. Here V drops 3 bases and J drops 0 bases, and the junction holds 4 bases not matched to any gene. CDR1 DFQATT and CDR2 SNEGSKA are derived from the germline V gene (reference sequence).

This clonotype was seen a handful of times. Its antigen is currently not known. Base qualities were left out, and no much larger clone turns up one base away. Here the chain combines TRBV20-1 and TRBJ1-2; 7 bases in the middle match TRBD1. The sequenced sample consisted of blood, either unsorted or a sorted T cell fraction (not recorded which). The TCR originated in a male donor with ankylosing spondylitis or in good health (not recorded which). The sequenced DNA is TGCAGTGCTAGCGGACAGGCTTCTAACTATGGCTACACCTTC. It is translated as CSASGQASNYGYTF.